A single sample gave rise to the 21 T cell receptor beta chains below, sequenced in a study of post-analysis software for immune sequencing data. Unique molecular identifiers had been added to the TCR beta cDNA libraries. TCRdb independently ran MiXCR on the PCR reads; one entry per CDR3 protein. The sample has about 760,000 distinct CDR3 sequences; 25% to 30% are singletons. The antigens these receptors bind are not known. Notes on the study in general: With TRBV5-6, TRBV5-1 and TRBV20-1 included, about five TRBV segments were more frequent in patients than in controls.

The sequenced sample was blood. The receptors shown here come from a girl aged 5-17 years with multiple sclerosis.

The chain recombines TRBV29-1 with TRBJ2-2, with 11 bases that match TRBD2. The CDR3 contains 14 residues. Germline values: CDR1 SQVTM, CDR2 ANQGSEA. V was clipped by 4 bases and J by 2 bases; unmatched bases: 0. The CDR3 DNA reads as TGCAGCGTTGGACTAGCGGGAAACACCGGGGAGCTGTTTTTT. It is translated as CSVGLAGNTGELFF.

The chain carries TRBV5-5 and TRBJ2-7; D unclear. Per germline, CDR1 SGHKS and CDR2 YYEKEE (reference sequence). Trimming left V 5 bases short and J 6 bases short, with 15 bases between. The CDR3 consists of 13 residues. The CDR3 sequence: CASSLLGVGEQYF. CDR3 nucleotide sequence: TGTGCCAGCAGTCTCCTTGGGGTGGGCGAGCAGTACTTC.

The rearrangement links TRBV7-9 to TRBJ2-5; TRBD1 agrees at 7 bases. CDR1 SEHNR and CDR2 FQNEAQ come from the germline V gene (reference sequence). V shed 3 bases, J shed 1 base, and the junction held 2 bases outside the gene matches. CDR3 length: 14 residues. Here the CDR3 reads CASSFGQAQETQYF. The CDR3 DNA is TGTGCCAGCAGCTTCGGACAGGCCCAAGAGACCCAGTACTTC.

This clonotype appeared a few times. The chain joins TRBV6-2 or TRBV6-3 to TRBJ2-1, with 10 bases that match TRBD2. The CDR3 covers 16 residues. V lost 0 bases, J lost 8 bases, and 7 bases stayed unmatched. The germline V gene has CDR1 MNHEY and CDR2 SVGEGT. DNA for the CDR3: TGTGCCAGCAGTTACTCTTCGAGCGGGGGGGCCCATGAGCAGTTCTTC. It specifies CASSYSSSGGAHEQFF.

Notes on this clonotype: A clone one base away is much larger, so this may be a read error. The J gene is TRBJ1-2, the V gene TRBV5-1; D is undetermined. The V gene's germline CDR1 is SGHRS and CDR2 YFSETQ. The V end was cut by 0 bases, the J end by 6 bases, with 18 bases between. The CDR3 has 16 residues. CDR3 DNA: TGCGCCAGCAGCTTGGCCAACCAGATTTATGAAAATGGCTACACCTTC. Translation: CASSLANQIYENGYTF.

As regards this clonotype: An end of the junction differs from the germline gene, which may be a read error. The chain combines TRBV10-3 with TRBJ1-1; a possible D gene is TRBD1 (6 bases). Germline loops: CDR1 ENHRY, CDR2 SYGVKD. CDR3 length equals 14 residues. The CDR3 DNA follows: TGTGCCATCAGGTCCGGGACACAGAACACTGAAGCCTTCTTT. Its protein is CAIRSGTQNTEAFF.

The rearrangement uses TRBV9 and TRBJ1-4; D perhaps matches TRBD1 (6 bases). The length of the CDR3 is 17 residues. Germline V CDR1 and CDR2: SGDLS, YYNGEE. V lost 4 bases, J lost 5 bases, and 21 bases lay in between. The CDR3 region is CASSQSVGGISNEKLFF. The CDR3 region has the DNA TGTGCCAGCAGCCAATCCGTTGGGGGCATATCCAATGAAAAACTGTTTTTT.

The genes are TRBV9 and TRBJ2-1; 9 bases align to TRBD2. Germline-derived CDR1 and CDR2 are SGDLS and YYNGEE. The V and J ends lost 4 bases and 12 bases, in that order; junction bases with no gene match: 11. This CDR3 is built from 14 residues. CDR3 sequence reads: CASSPTGSGGWQFF. DNA of the CDR3: TGTGCCAGCAGCCCGACGGGGAGCGGGGGGTGGCAGTTCTTC.

CDR3 bases: TGTGCCAGCAGCTTCCGTAGCGGGAGTTCCTACGAGCAGTACTTC. It specifies CASSFRSGSSYEQYF. This sequence joins TRBV7-8 and TRBJ2-7, with 9 positions matching TRBD2. V dropped 3 bases and J dropped 1; count of bases not matched to a gene: 4. Germline-derived CDR1 and CDR2 are SGHVS and FQNEAQ. The CDR3 loop spans 15 amino acids.

The chain couples TRBV5-8 to TRBJ1-1; D is perhaps TRBD1 (6 bases). Germline CDR1 reads SGHTS; CDR2 reads YDEGEE. The CDR3 has 14 residues. Trimming stripped 2 bases from V and 8 bases from J, with 16 bases between. This CDR3 is CASSFSGDRGEAFF. The CDR3 nucleotides are TGTGCCAGCAGCTTTTCAGGGGATCGGGGCGAAGCTTTCTTT.

This clonotype was observed a handful of times. The gene calls are TRBV6-5 and TRBJ2-5, with D unclear. The CDR3 totals 12 residues. The germline CDR1 and CDR2 sequences are MNHEY and SVGAGI. V lost 6 bases and J 1 base, leaving 6 bases between the germline ends. CDR3 protein: CASRTIQETQYF. The CDR3 DNA reads TGTGCCAGCAGAACTATCCAAGAGACCCAGTACTTC.

V gene TRBV15 combines with J gene TRBJ1-4, with D possibly TRBD1 on 5 matching bases. V gave up 0 bases and J gave up 1 base, with 6 bases separating them. The CDR3 runs 15 residues. Germline CDR1 and CDR2: LNHNV and YYDKDF (reference sequence). CDR3 bases: TGTGCCACCAGCAGAGATGGGGGAACTAATGAAAAACTGTTTTTT. It yields the protein CATSRDGGTNEKLFF.

Only a few counts were recorded for this clonotype. CDR3 DNA: TGCAGTGCTAGCCCTCGGGGAGCGGAGCAGTTCTTC. It translates to CSASPRGAEQFF. The J gene is TRBJ2-1, the V gene TRBV20-1, with a weak D call TRBD2 (5 bases). Between the trimmed V and J ends, which lost 3 bases and 10 bases, there was a span of 13 bases. The CDR3 loop spans 12 amino acids. Per the germline V gene, CDR1 is DFQATT and CDR2 is SNEGSKA (reference sequence).

This chain links TRBV29-1 with TRBJ2-7, with 7 bases matching TRBD1. Germline assignment: CDR1 SQVTM and CDR2 ANQGSEA. There are 13 residues in the CDR3. The V gene end was trimmed by 4 bases and the J gene end by 4 bases; junction bases not matched to a gene: 7. This chain's CDR3 is CSVARDSRYEQYF. In DNA, the CDR3 is TGCAGCGTTGCCCGGGACAGTCGATACGAGCAGTACTTC.

The rearrangement joins TRBV12-3 or TRBV12-4 to TRBJ2-7, with 12 bases identical to TRBD2. V shed 6 bases and J 7 bases; nucleotides not matched to a gene: 13. This CDR3 region has 16 residues. The CDR3 here is CASSRASGRVSGEQYF. The CDR3, as DNA: TGTGCCAGCAGCCGGGCTAGCGGGAGGGTATCTGGAGAGCAGTACTTC.

There are many counts of this clonotype. CDR3 residues: CASSLSASYEQYF. The CDR3 bases are TGTGCCAGCAGTTTATCCGCCTCCTACGAGCAGTACTTC. The chain joins TRBV28 to TRBJ2-7; D gene uncertain. The CDR3 contains 13 residues. V was clipped by 1 base and J by 0 bases, with 4 bases between them. Germline values: CDR1 MDHEN, CDR2 SYDVKM.

The rearrangement joins TRBV20-1 to TRBJ1-4; 8 nucleotides align to TRBD1. The CDR3 runs 14 residues. Germline lookup yields CDR1 DFQATT and CDR2 SNEGSKA (reference sequence). Unmatched junction bases numbered 8, after V lost 4 bases and J lost 7 bases. The CDR3 here is CSAMRRTGFEKLFF. The DNA for the CDR3 is TGCAGTGCTATGAGGCGGACAGGGTTTGAAAAACTGTTTTTT.

The chain uses TRBV20-1 and TRBJ2-1, with D perhaps matching TRBD2 (6 bases). V was clipped by 6 bases and J by 5 bases, with 17 bases between them. Germline CDR1 and CDR2: DFQATT and SNEGSKA (reference sequence). This CDR3 spans 14 amino acids. This CDR3 reads CSAPRGWGNNEQFF. The CDR3 DNA reads TGCAGTGCCCCCCGGGGGTGGGGGAACAATGAGCAGTTCTTC.

The CDR3 here is CASSQKDPRDRNEKLFF. The CDR3 nucleotides read TGCGCCAGCAGCCAAAAAGACCCTAGGGATAGAAATGAAAAACTGTTTTTT. The chain is built from TRBV4-1 and TRBJ1-4, with unresolved D. CDR1 is MGHRA, CDR2 YSYEKL, per germline. Between the trimmed V and J ends, which lost 2 bases and 5 bases, there was a span of 18 bases. The CDR3 is 17 amino acids.

The rearrangement links TRBV7-9 to TRBJ2-3; 10 bases map to TRBD2. Germline CDR1 and CDR2: SEHNR and FQNEAQ (reference sequence). With V trimmed by 3 bases and J by 6 bases, 6 bases remained unmatched. This CDR3 has 15 amino acids. The CDR3 DNA sequence: TGTGCCAGCAGCTTTTTGCCTAGCGGGAGTGATACGCAGTATTTT. Translation: CASSFLPSGSDTQYF.

This clonotype came up many times. The V call is TRBV9, the J call TRBJ2-5, with TRBD2 matching over 9 bases. Germline CDR1 and CDR2: SGDLS and YYNGEE. CDR3 length: 15 amino acids. Trimming took 3 bases from V and 0 from J; bases not matched to a gene: 3. The DNA for the CDR3 is TGTGCCAGCAGCGCCAGCGGGGGGTACCAAGAGACCCAGTACTTC. Protein product: CASSASGGYQETQYF.